These 32 T cell receptor beta chains were sequenced from one sample in a study of identical twins. MiXCR was run by TCRdb on the 5' RACE reads, yielding one entry per CDR3 protein. Of 420,000 or so distinct CDR3 sequences listed, about 18% were seen once; the top ten hold around 12%. The source material was naive T cells sorted from blood. These receptors all stem from a man aged 45 to 65 in good health.

This clonotype was seen many times. This sequence joins TRBV5-6 and TRBJ2-1; TRBD2 agrees at 11 bases. The CDR3 is made up of 15 amino acids. The germline V gene encodes CDR1 SGHDT and CDR2 YYEEEE. Trimming took 4 bases from V and 9 from J; bases not matched to a gene: 9. CDR3 amino acids: CASSQTSGVRGEQFF. CDR3 nucleotides: TGTGCCAGCAGCCAGACTAGCGGGGTCCGAGGTGAGCAGTTCTTC.

This clonotype showed up just a few times. The CDR3 coding sequence is TGCGCCAGCAGTGAGTCGGCGTTCCAAGAGACCCAGTACTTC. It encodes CASSESAFQETQYF. The rearrangement uses TRBV10-2 and TRBJ2-5; D ambiguous. The germline gives CDR1 WSHSY, CDR2 SAAADI. Trimming took off 0 bases at V and 1 base at J, with 6 bases between the two ends. The CDR3 spans 14 residues.

J is TRBJ2-2 and V is TRBV20-1; D remains ambiguous. CDR3 length equals 17 residues. Germline V CDR1 and CDR2: DFQATT, SNEGSKA (reference sequence). The V gene lost 0 bases and the J gene lost 0 bases, with 14 bases spanning the gap. The CDR3 nucleotides are TGCAGTGCTAGAGATTCAACAACCAGATCGAACACCGGGGAGCTGTTTTTT. Its translation: CSARDSTTRSNTGELFF.

In this sample, this clonotype turned up many times. The chain joins TRBV20-1 to TRBJ2-3; perhaps D is TRBD1 or TRBD2 (5 bases each). This CDR3 has 12 amino acids. Germline V gives CDR1 DFQATT, CDR2 SNEGSKA (reference sequence). Trimming removed 8 bases from V and 7 bases from J, with 16 bases in between. CDR3 amino acids: CSSKGTTYTQYF. In DNA, the CDR3 is TGCAGTAGTAAAGGGACCACCTATACGCAGTATTTT.

The rearrangement uses TRBV6-4 and TRBJ2-1; the match to TRBD1 covers 8 bases. There are 15 residues in the CDR3. Looked up from germline, CDR1 is MRHNA and CDR2 is SNTAGT. Trimming took 4 bases from V and 9 from J; bases not matched to a gene: 11. CDR3 DNA: TGTGCCAGCAGTGTGGAGACAGGGGTACAGCCTGAGCAGTTCTTC. This sequence encodes CASSVETGVQPEQFF.

The gene calls are TRBV20-1 and TRBJ2-4; TRBD1 matches 8 bases. The CDR3 length is 15 residues. Trimming removed 5 bases from V and 1 base from J; junction bases left unmatched: 7. Germline V gene sequence: CDR1 DFQATT, CDR2 SNEGSKA (reference sequence). CDR3 DNA: TGCAGTGCTCCAGAGACAGGGGTGGCCAAAAACATTCAGTACTTC. Its translation is CSAPETGVAKNIQYF.

In this sample, this clonotype turned up a few times. This rearrangement joins TRBV5-5 to TRBJ2-7; 8 nucleotides match TRBD1. The V segment lost 1 base and the J segment 0 bases; nucleotides outside the gene matches: 3. Germline V lookup: CDR1 SGHKS, CDR2 YYEKEE (reference sequence). CDR3 length: 15 residues. CDR3 DNA sequence: TGTGCCAGCAGCTTGTGGCAGGGGGCCTCCTACGAGCAGTACTTC. Its translation: CASSLWQGASYEQYF.

V usage is TRBV28 and J usage is TRBJ2-7, with 9 bases lining up with TRBD1. V lost 5 bases and J lost 6; bases outside the gene matches: 8. CDR1 and CDR2 (germline): MDHEN, SYDVKM. This CDR3 region has 14 residues. In DNA, the CDR3 is TGTGCCAGCAGTCAAATCGGGACAGGGCTCGAGCAGTACTTC. This encodes CASSQIGTGLEQYF.

This clonotype has a handful of counts. The V and J genes are TRBV12-3 or TRBV12-4 and TRBJ1-5; D not resolved. V lost 7 bases and J 7 bases, leaving 14 bases between the germline ends. The CDR3 spans 13 residues. The CDR3 region has the DNA TGTGCCAGCACCGCGACACGGGGACAGCCCCAGCATTTT. Its protein product is CASTATRGQPQHF.

V usage is TRBV20-1 and J usage is TRBJ2-1; TRBD1 or TRBD2 may be the D gene (5 bases each). Trimming cost V 4 bases and J 8 bases, with 18 bases left between them. This CDR3 spans 14 amino acids. Germline CDR1 reads DFQATT; CDR2 reads SNEGSKA (reference sequence). Here the CDR3 DNA reads TGCAGTGCTAACCGGGACCCTCTCTTTGATGAGCAGTTCTTC. This translates into CSANRDPLFDEQFF.

The rearrangement links TRBV18 to TRBJ2-2; D remains unclear. Germline values: CDR1 KGHSH, CDR2 LQKENI. V lost 0 bases and J lost 0, with 8 bases in between. The CDR3 contains 16 residues. The CDR3 region is CASSPPWATNTGELFF. The CDR3 bases are TGTGCCAGCTCACCACCCTGGGCTACGAACACCGGGGAGCTGTTTTTT. The whole variable domain, filled in from reference TRBV18 and TRBJ2-2, reads NAGVMQNPRHLVRRRGQEARLRCSPMKGHSHVYWYRQLPEEGLKFMVYLQKENIIDESGMPKERFSAEFPKEGPSILRIQQVVRGDSAAYFCASSPPWATNTGELFFGEGSRLTVL.

This clonotype came up many times. The chain uses TRBV5-1 and TRBJ1-2; D remains ambiguous. V lost 0 bases to trimming and J lost 1 base, with 10 bases between them. Germline assignment: CDR1 SGHRS and CDR2 YFSETQ. This CDR3 region has 15 residues. The chain's CDR3 is CASSLESVGNYGYTF. The CDR3 bases are TGCGCCAGCAGCTTGGAGTCCGTCGGTAACTATGGCTACACCTTC.

The chain combines TRBV6-2 or TRBV6-3 with TRBJ2-6; tentative D call: TRBD1 (5 bases). This CDR3 has 17 amino acids. CDR1 and CDR2 from the germline V gene are MNHEY and SVGEGT. V was cut by 7 bases and J by 1 base, with 17 bases left in between. CDR3 nucleotides: TGTGCCAGCACCGATTGGGGAACAGGTTCTGGGGCCAACGTCCTGACTTTC. It translates to CASTDWGTGSGANVLTF.

This clonotype was recorded a few times. The chain uses TRBV29-1 and TRBJ2-1; D may be TRBD1 or TRBD2 (5 bases each). The CDR3 totals 12 residues. The germline gives CDR1 SQVTM, CDR2 ANQGSEA. Trimming shortened V by 7 bases and J by 10 bases, and 17 bases separated the two germline ends. The CDR3 DNA reads TGCAGCGGGGGACGCGCCTTGCTGGAGCAGTTCTTC. Translated: CSGGRALLEQFF.

This clonotype was counted between two and nine times. The rearrangement joins TRBV18 to TRBJ2-3; TRBD2 might be the D (6 bases). Germline V lookup: CDR1 KGHSH, CDR2 LQKENI. This CDR3 comprises 13 residues. Deletions cut 6 bases from V and 11 bases from J, with 18 bases between. In DNA form, the CDR3 reads TGTGCCAGCTCGCTCAAGGGAGGATTATGGCAGTATTTT. Its protein product is CASSLKGGLWQYF.

This clonotype was seen more than once but under ten times. This chain joins TRBV6-2 or TRBV6-3 and TRBJ2-2, with D uncertain. The germline V and J ends were trimmed by 4 bases and 7 bases, with 4 bases remaining between them. Germline V gene lookup returns CDR1 MNHEY and CDR2 SVGEGT. CDR3 size: 11 residues. CDR3 in amino acids: CASSSYGELFF. The CDR3 region has the DNA TGTGCCAGCAGTTCTTACGGGGAGCTGTTTTTT.

The chain carries TRBV5-1 and TRBJ2-3, with 8 nucleotides matching TRBD2. The V gene end was trimmed by 1 base and the J gene end by 0 bases; junction bases not matched to a gene: 4. This CDR3 is built from 16 residues. Germline V gives CDR1 SGHRS, CDR2 YFSETQ. For the CDR3, the DNA is TGCGCCAGCAGCTTGCTTACTAGCGGTAGCACAGATACGCAGTATTTT. Protein sequence: CASSLLTSGSTDTQYF. Full variable domain (missing parts from reference TRBV5-1 and TRBJ2-3): KAGVTQTPRYLIKTRGQQVTLSCSPISGHRSVSWYQQTPGQGLQFLFEYFSETQRNKGNFPGRFSGRQFSNSRSEMNVSTLELGDSALYLCASSLLTSGSTDTQYFGPGTRLTVL.

The chain recombines TRBV12-3 or TRBV12-4 with TRBJ2-5, with D possibly being TRBD2 (5 bases). The V end was cut by 6 bases, the J end by 5 bases, with 19 bases between. The CDR3 runs to 15 residues. The CDR3 protein is CASSNLGVGSETQYF. The DNA of the CDR3 is TGTGCCAGCAGCAATCTCGGGGTGGGGTCTGAGACCCAGTACTTC.

This chain joins TRBV20-1 and TRBJ1-1; TRBD1 is a possible D gene (5 bases). The CDR3 is made up of 13 amino acids. Germline CDR1 DFQATT, CDR2 SNEGSKA (reference sequence). V lost 7 bases and J 3 bases, leaving 15 bases between the germline ends. The CDR3 protein is CSGSRGVDTEAFF. The CDR3 coding sequence is TGCAGTGGTAGTCGGGGGGTAGACACTGAAGCTTTCTTT.

Only a few counts were recorded for this clonotype. The chain couples TRBV28 to TRBJ2-7; a weak D match, TRBD1 (5 bases). CDR1 is MDHEN and CDR2 is SYDVKM in the germline V gene. The ends were cut back, 1 base at V and 0 bases at J, with 10 bases in the middle. The CDR3 runs to 15 residues. The CDR3 here is CASSLYPGRSYEQYF. The CDR3 DNA reads as TGTGCCAGCAGTTTATATCCAGGGCGCTCCTACGAGCAGTACTTC.

The chain recombines TRBV7-9 with TRBJ2-5; 7 nucleotides match TRBD1. CDR1 is SEHNR, CDR2 FQNEAQ, per germline (reference sequence). CDR3 length: 13 residues. V lost 5 bases, J lost 5 bases, and 5 bases stayed unmatched. The CDR3 sequence: CASSRQGTETQYF. The CDR3 DNA follows: TGTGCCAGCAGCCGACAGGGTACGGAGACCCAGTACTTC.

This chain links TRBV10-2 with TRBJ1-5; D ambiguous. Trimming left V 4 bases short and J 0 bases short, with 13 bases between. Germline CDR1 and CDR2: WSHSY and SAAADI. The CDR3 consists of 16 residues. The CDR3 DNA is TGCGCCAGCAGTGGTTCAGGAGGGTATAGCAATCAGCCCCAGCATTTT. Translation: CASSGSGGYSNQPQHF.

The chain recombines TRBV7-9 with TRBJ2-7; 10 nucleotides align to TRBD1. The CDR3 is 14 residues long. V trimming: 5 bases; J trimming: 5 bases; junction bases outside the gene matches: 6. From germline, CDR1 is SEHNR and CDR2 FQNEAQ (reference sequence). The CDR3 protein is CASSPGQGFNEQYF. In nucleotides, the CDR3 is TGTGCCAGCAGCCCGGGACAGGGGTTCAACGAGCAGTACTTC. Complete variable domain (other parts from reference TRBV7-9 and TRBJ2-7): DTGVSQNPRHKITKRGQNVTFRCDPISEHNRLYWYRQTLGQGPEFLTYFQNEAQLEKSRLLSDRFSAERPKGSFSTLEIQRTEQGDSAMYLCASSPGQGFNEQYFGPGTRLTVT.

The table lists this clonotype with many counts. The V call is TRBV5-5, the J call TRBJ2-1; D is perhaps TRBD2 (5 bases). The CDR3 has 17 residues. Between the trimmed V and J ends, which lost 4 bases and 4 bases, there was a span of 21 bases. Germline assignment: CDR1 SGHKS and CDR2 YYEKEE (reference sequence). This CDR3 is CASSVPLAGGGYNEQFF. CDR3 DNA sequence: TGTGCCAGCAGCGTACCCCTAGCTGGCGGCGGTTACAATGAGCAGTTCTTC.

The chain combines TRBV5-6 with TRBJ2-4; tentative D call: TRBD1 (8 bases). Germline CDR1 is SGHDT and CDR2 is YYEEEE. The CDR3 contains 14 residues. V was shortened by 4 bases and J by 11 bases, with 19 bases between the two germline ends. CDR3 protein: CASSTGRTGRVQYF. In DNA, the CDR3 is TGTGCCAGCAGCACCGGTCGGACAGGGAGGGTTCAGTACTTC.

A remark on this clonotype: The DNA is left out, because the CDR3 cannot be placed on it with certainty; the CDR3 is given as TCRdb lists it. V and J are TRBV5-1 and TRBJ2-1; TRBD1 is the table's D call, not checked against the DNA. Germline assignment: CDR1 SGHRS and CDR2 YFSETQ. The CDR3 length is 17 residues, termini included. CDR3 region: CASSLVGGGSTYNEEFF.

This chain links TRBV7-9 with TRBJ1-1; no clear D. The CDR3 sequence is 10 residues long. V was clipped by 5 bases and J by 7 bases, with 5 bases between them. CDR1 and CDR2 (germline): SEHNR, FQNEAQ (reference sequence). The CDR3 is CASSPDEAFF. CDR3 nucleotide sequence: TGTGCCAGCAGCCCAGATGAAGCTTTCTTT. Full variable domain (rest looked up from reference TRBV7-9 and TRBJ1-1): DTGVSQNPRHKITKRGQNVTFRCDPISEHNRLYWYRQTLGQGPEFLTYFQNEAQLEKSRLLSDRFSAERPKGSFSTLEIQRTEQGDSAMYLCASSPDEAFFGQGTRLTVV.

This clonotype was detected a few times. CDR3 sequence reads: CAIPLAEGTGELFF. The CDR3 bases are TGTGCCATCCCACTAGCGGAGGGGACCGGGGAGCTGTTTTTT. This chain connects TRBV10-3 to TRBJ2-2; 8 nucleotides align to TRBD2. Unmatched junction bases numbered 7, after V lost 8 bases and J lost 5 bases. Germline CDR1 is ENHRY and CDR2 is SYGVKD. The CDR3 contains 14 residues.

This clonotype was picked up many times. The chain couples TRBV5-6 to TRBJ2-1; 10 positions agree with TRBD2. This CDR3 is built from 15 residues. After removal of 0 bases from V and 8 bases from J, the junction contained 5 bases not matched to a gene. Germline V gene sequence: CDR1 SGHDT, CDR2 YYEEEE. CDR3 bases: TGTGCCAGCAGCTTGGAGGCTAGCGGGAGTTATGAGCAGTTCTTC. Translation: CASSLEASGSYEQFF. Combining the CDR3 with reference TRBV5-6 and TRBJ2-1 gives the whole variable domain DAGVTQSPTHLIKTRGQQVTLRCSPKSGHDTVSWYQQALGQGPQFIFQYYEEEERQRGNFPDRFSGHQFPNYSSELNVNALLLGDSALYLCASSLEASGSYEQFFGPGTRLTVL.

There are many counts of this clonotype. The chain employs TRBV27 and TRBJ2-2; D gene ambiguous. The V end lost 4 bases, the J end lost 4 bases, and 4 bases lay between the germline ends. The V gene's germline CDR1 is MNHEY and CDR2 SMNVEV (reference sequence). The CDR3 has 12 residues. The chain's CDR3 is CASSSLTGELFF. The CDR3 DNA sequence: TGTGCCAGCAGTTCCCTCACCGGGGAGCTGTTTTTT.

In its sample, this clonotype was seen a few times. The V gene is TRBV14, the J gene TRBJ1-2; 8 nucleotides match TRBD1. V trimming: 1 base; J trimming: 5 bases; junction bases outside the gene matches: 0. This CDR3 spans 13 amino acids. The germline CDR1 and CDR2 sequences are SGHDN and FVKESK. This CDR3 is CASSQGTGYGYTF. The CDR3 region has the DNA TGTGCCAGCAGCCAAGGGACAGGGTATGGCTACACCTTC.

This clonotype was recorded a few times. This rearrangement joins TRBV20-1 to TRBJ2-5; 9 positions agree with TRBD2. The better agreement between TRBJ2-1 and the DNA end casts doubt on the J call. The germline V gene encodes CDR1 DFQATT and CDR2 SNEGSKA (reference sequence). The CDR3 consists of 15 residues. The CDR3 loop is CSARDPSGGLVTQFF. DNA of the CDR3: TGCAGTGCTAGAGATCCCAGCGGGGGGTTGGTGACCCAGTTCTTC.